The 10 T cell receptor beta chains listed next were all sequenced from one sample in a study of technical replicates of blood from several donors. Produced via immunoSEQ multiplex PCR; TCRdb's table is partial and in-frame only. The sample lists tens of thousands of clones, about 86% occurring once. Sequencing input: PBMCs. All receptors come from a human donor in good health. Some clones in this sample may be carry-over from other donors' samples.

This clone was found many times. The chain couples TRBV5-1 to TRBJ1-2, with D uncertain. V dropped 7 bases and J dropped 8 bases, with 21 bases sitting between them. The germline V gene encodes CDR1 SGHRS and CDR2 YFSETQ. The CDR3 contains 14 residues. The CDR3 region is CASYLSTSAEGYTF. In DNA, the CDR3 is TGCGCCAGCTACCTATCCACATCGGCGGAGGGCTACACCTTC.

This clone was detected only a few times. The V and J genes are TRBV12-5 and TRBJ1-6; unclear D gene. Looked up from germline, CDR1 is LGHNT and CDR2 is FRNRAP. V was cut by 1 base and J by 12 bases, with 22 bases left in between. The CDR3 contains 17 residues. The CDR3 DNA reads as TGTGCTAGTGGTTTGGACGGAGAGGTTCATCGGGGTGTACCCCTCCACTTT. This codes for CASGLDGEVHRGVPLHF. The full variable domain, in which reference TRBV12-5 and TRBJ1-6 provide the parts outside the CDR3, is DARVTQTPRHKVTEMGQEVTMRCQPILGHNTVFWYRQTMMQGLELLAYFRNRAPLDDSGMPKDRFSAEMPDATLATLKIQPSEPRDSAVYFCASGLDGEVHRGVPLHFGNGTRLTVT.

This clone was counted between two and nine times. This sample also contains other DNA sequences that code for the same CDR3. The rearrangement uses TRBV5-6 and TRBJ2-7; 7 nucleotides align to TRBD1. The germline CDR1 and CDR2 sequences are SGHDT and YYEEEE. With 0 bases clipped from V and 7 bases from J, the junction kept 7 bases outside the gene matches. The CDR3 loop spans 14 amino acids. CDR3 amino acids: CASSLVGGYREQYF. CDR3 sequence (DNA): TGTGCCAGCAGCTTGGTAGGGGGCTATCGGGAGCAGTACTTC.

The chain couples TRBV7-2 to TRBJ2-3, with 13 nucleotides matching TRBD2. Germline V lookup: CDR1 SGHTA, CDR2 FQGNSA. CDR3 size: 16 residues. V trimming: 2 bases; J trimming: 4 bases; junction bases outside the gene matches: 3. CDR3 sequence reads: CASSLLLAGGADTQYF. For the CDR3, the DNA is TGTGCCAGCAGCTTACTACTAGCGGGGGGGGCAGATACGCAGTATTTT.

The chain joins TRBV5-6 to TRBJ2-3; D unresolved. This CDR3 is 14 amino acids long. CDR1 is SGHDT and CDR2 is YYEEEE in the germline V gene. V lost 5 bases to trimming and J lost 0 bases, with 10 bases between them. CDR3 region: CASRLGASTDTQYF. The CDR3 DNA reads as TGTGCCAGCAGGCTTGGAGCGAGCACAGATACGCAGTATTTT. The entire variable domain, with the rest obtained from reference TRBV5-6 and TRBJ2-3, is as follows: DAGVTQSPTHLIKTRGQQVTLRCSPKSGHDTVSWYQQALGQGPQFIFQYYEEEERQRGNFPDRFSGHQFPNYSSELNVNALLLGDSALYLCASRLGASTDTQYFGPGTRLTVL.

This rearrangement joins TRBV11-2 to TRBJ1-1; no firm D call. V lost 1 base, J lost 5 bases, and 5 bases lay in between. Per the germline V gene, CDR1 is SGHAT and CDR2 is FQNNGV. This CDR3 region has 12 residues. CDR3 bases: TGTGCCAGCAGCTTAGCCAGGACTGAAGCTTTCTTT. Translating it yields CASSLARTEAFF.

The chain uses TRBV7-2 and TRBJ1-3; TRBD1 agrees at 10 bases. Per the germline V gene, CDR1 is SGHTA and CDR2 is FQGNSA. The CDR3 runs to 18 residues. The V and J ends lost 1 base and 7 bases, in that order; junction bases with no gene match: 13. The CDR3 bases are TGTGCCAGCAGCTTAGTTGGGGTTAGGACAGGGGGGGGGAACACCATATATTTT. This translates into CASSLVGVRTGGGNTIYF.

CDR3 nucleotide sequence: TGTGCCAGCAGCTTTGGCCTAGCGGGAGGGACCGGGGAGCTGTTTTTT. This codes for CASSFGLAGGTGELFF. The chain recombines TRBV5-4 with TRBJ2-2, with 12 bases identical to TRBD2. Germline lookup yields CDR1 SGHNT and CDR2 YYREEE (reference sequence). V gave up 2 bases and J gave up 5 bases; unmatched junction bases: 4. This CDR3 has 16 amino acids.

The chain couples TRBV5-1 to TRBJ2-7; perhaps TRBD1 as D (6 bases). CDR3 length equals 15 residues. The V gene lost 4 bases and the J gene lost 5 bases, with 19 bases spanning the gap. In germline, CDR1 is SGHRS, CDR2 YFSETQ. CDR3 residues: CASSNLQGTSDEQYF. DNA for the CDR3: TGCGCCAGCAGCAATCTACAGGGTACGTCCGACGAGCAGTACTTC.

The V and J genes are TRBV6-5 and TRBJ2-1; perhaps TRBD1 as D (6 bases). Germline assignment: CDR1 MNHEY and CDR2 SVGAGI. The CDR3 totals 16 residues. With 0 bases removed from V and 7 bases from J, the gap between germline ends came to 16 bases. The CDR3 nucleotides are TGTGCCAGCAGTTACTCGATTTGGGGGCGACGGAATGAGCAGTTCTTC. Translating gives CASSYSIWGRRNEQFF.